The 12 T cell receptor beta chains given below trace back to one sample, sequenced in a study of blood T cell repertoires in COVID-19. TCRdb's copy holds only in-frame clones and misses some; the assay was immunoSEQ multiplex PCR. The data hold 210,000 or so clones, with 85% to 90% observed a single time. The source material was peripheral blood. The receptors originated from a man aged 30 to 45 with COVID-19, enrolled during active disease.

This sequence joins TRBV29-1 and TRBJ2-5; possibly TRBD1 for D (6 bases). V lost 7 bases and J 3 bases, leaving 15 bases between the germline ends. This CDR3 is 13 amino acids long. The V gene's germline CDR1 is SQVTM and CDR2 ANQGSEA. The CDR3 loop is CSAGDTAKETQYF. The CDR3, as DNA: TGCAGCGCTGGGGACACCGCGAAAGAGACCCAGTACTTC.

Of note for this clone: Within the sample, other DNA sequences also encode this same CDR3. V usage is TRBV18 and J usage is TRBJ1-1; TRBD1 might be the D (5 bases). This CDR3 has 14 amino acids. Germline V lookup: CDR1 KGHSH, CDR2 LQKENI. Trimming shortened V by 2 bases and J by 2 bases, and 9 bases separated the two germline ends. The chain's CDR3 is CASSPGQGNTEAFF. The CDR3 nucleotides read TGTGCCAGCTCACCAGGGCAGGGTAACACTGAAGCTTTCTTT. The variable domain in full, with the rest retrieved from reference TRBV18 and TRBJ1-1, is NAGVMQNPRHLVRRRGQEARLRCSPMKGHSHVYWYRQLPEEGLKFMVYLQKENIIDESGMPKERFSAEFPKEGPSILRIQQVVRGDSAAYFCASSPGQGNTEAFFGQGTRLTVV.

The chain combines TRBV5-4 with TRBJ2-3, with a tentative D call TRBD1 (6 bases). Trimming removed 3 bases at V and 5 bases at J, with 13 bases between. Germline loops: CDR1 SGHNT, CDR2 YYREEE (reference sequence). The CDR3 totals 14 residues. CDR3: CASSSPTGLDTQYF. In DNA, the CDR3 is TGTGCCAGCAGCTCCCCCACAGGGTTAGATACGCAGTATTTT.

V and J are TRBV2 and TRBJ2-7; TRBD1 matches at 7 bases. The CDR3 extends over 14 amino acids. The V segment lost 5 bases and the J segment 5 bases; nucleotides outside the gene matches: 9. Germline lookup yields CDR1 SNHLY and CDR2 FYNNEI. This chain's CDR3 is CASSRQGIMDEQYF. The CDR3 DNA reads as TGTGCCAGCAGTAGACAGGGCATTATGGACGAGCAGTACTTC.

To note about this clone: At one of its ends the junction is not consistent with the germline gene, which may arise from a read error. This chain links TRBV7-2 with TRBJ1-2; 8 bases fit TRBD1. CDR3 length: 14 residues. CDR1 and CDR2 from the germline V gene are SGHTA and FQGNSA. The CDR3 region is CASSLDRGLSVLVF. The CDR3 region has the DNA TGTGCCAGCAGCCTTGACAGGGGATTGTCGGTACTCGTCTTC.

This chain joins TRBV7-3 and TRBJ2-1, with TRBD2 identical over 7 bases. Germline CDR1 reads SGHTA; CDR2 reads FQGTGA. The trim removed 7 bases at V and 0 bases at J, leaving 9 bases unmatched. The length of the CDR3 is 16 residues. Here the CDR3 DNA reads TGTGCCAGCACCGAAACGGGCGGGAGCTCCTACAATGAGCAGTTCTTC. It specifies CASTETGGSSYNEQFF.

The chain recombines TRBV7-9 with TRBJ2-1; 8 nucleotides align to TRBD1. The CDR3 runs 19 residues. Germline assignment: CDR1 SEHNR and CDR2 FQNEAQ (reference sequence). V shed 5 bases and J 7 bases; nucleotides not matched to a gene: 22. This CDR3 reads CASSPPRQGLSLTTNEQFF. CDR3 in DNA: TGTGCCAGCAGCCCTCCCAGACAGGGGCTCTCCCTCACTACGAATGAGCAGTTCTTC.

This chain joins TRBV7-2 and TRBJ2-2, with a possible D match to TRBD1 (6 bases). CDR1 is SGHTA, CDR2 FQGNSA, per germline. Deletions cut 4 bases from V and 0 bases from J, with 9 bases between. CDR3 length: 15 amino acids. CDR3 residues: CASSSRQANTGELFF. DNA for the CDR3: TGTGCCAGCAGCTCCAGACAGGCGAACACCGGGGAGCTGTTTTTT. The full variable domain, its missing parts supplied by reference TRBV7-2 and TRBJ2-2, is GAGVSQSPSNKVTEKGKDVELRCDPISGHTALYWYRQSLGQGLEFLIYFQGNSAPDKSGLPSDRFSAERTGGSVSTLTIQRTQQEDSAVYLCASSSRQANTGELFFGEGSRLTVL.

The chain uses TRBV29-1 and TRBJ1-2, with unresolved D. V lost 0 bases and J lost 6, with 14 bases in between. CDR1 is SQVTM and CDR2 is ANQGSEA in the germline V gene. The CDR3 consists of 14 residues. This CDR3 is CSVEDQTPLDGYTF. CDR3 sequence (DNA): TGCAGCGTTGAAGACCAGACCCCCCTAGATGGCTACACCTTC. Combining the CDR3 with reference TRBV29-1 and TRBJ1-2 gives the whole variable domain SAVISQKPSRDICQRGTSLTIQCQVDSQVTMMFWYRQQPGQSLTLIATANQGSEATYESGFVIDKFPISRPNLTFSTLTVSNMSPEDSSIYLCSVEDQTPLDGYTFGSGTRLTVV.

The rearrangement uses TRBV7-8 and TRBJ1-5, with D possibly being TRBD1 (6 bases). Trimming pared 4 bases from V and 0 bases from J, leaving 16 bases between. CDR1 and CDR2 from the germline V gene are SGHVS and FQNEAQ. The CDR3 covers 17 residues. CDR3 coding DNA: TGTGCCAGCAGCTCCATCGGACAGAAACCTAGCAATCAGCCCCAGCATTTT. Translated, it gives CASSSIGQKPSNQPQHF.

The chain recombines TRBV25-1 with TRBJ2-7, with D possibly matching TRBD2 (5 bases). This CDR3 has 14 amino acids. CDR1 MGHDK and CDR2 SYGVNS come from the germline V gene. The V end lost 4 bases, the J end lost 3 bases, and 13 bases lay between the germline ends. Here the CDR3 reads CASSAAGDGYEQYF. CDR3 nucleotides: TGTGCCAGCAGTGCCGCCGGGGATGGCTACGAGCAGTACTTC.

The chain combines TRBV16 with TRBJ1-1; D gene unclear. In germline, CDR1 is KGHSY, CDR2 FQNENV. Trimming removed 1 base at V and 0 bases at J, with 9 bases between. There are 15 residues in the CDR3. The CDR3 here is CASSQFEALNTEAFF. CDR3 nucleotides: TGTGCCAGCAGCCAATTCGAGGCCTTGAACACTGAAGCTTTCTTT.